The 32 T cell receptor beta chains below all came from one sample that was sequenced in a study of tissue T cells after allogeneic stem cell transplantation. TCRdb's copy holds only in-frame clones and misses some; the assay was immunoSEQ multiplex PCR. The sample consists of about 3,900 clones, about 61% of them appearing once. The specimen comprised tissue from the ileum, sampled at autopsy. The receptor set was obtained from a male donor at least 60 years old with lung cancer.

This chain connects TRBV24-1 to TRBJ2-5, with 9 nucleotides matching TRBD2. Per germline, CDR1 KGHDR and CDR2 SFDVKD. The CDR3 runs to 17 residues. Trimming removed 3 bases from V and 5 bases from J; junction bases left unmatched: 12. CDR3: CATSDVVAGGPGETQYF. As DNA, the CDR3 is TGTGCCACCAGTGATGTAGTGGCGGGAGGGCCGGGGGAGACCCAGTACTTC.

The CDR3 here is CAIKPGLAGGTGELFF. For the CDR3, the DNA is TGTGCCATCAAACCGGGACTAGCGGGAGGTACCGGGGAGCTGTTTTTT. The chain links TRBV10-3 to TRBJ2-2; 15 nucleotides match TRBD2. This CDR3 has 16 amino acids. Per the germline V gene, CDR1 is ENHRY and CDR2 is SYGVKD. Losses at the gene ends were 7 bases for V and 5 bases for J; bases not matched to a gene: 5.

The chain is built from TRBV19 and TRBJ1-3; weak D call: TRBD1 (5 bases). This CDR3 contains 15 residues. In germline, CDR1 is LNHDA, CDR2 SQIVND (reference sequence). Between the trimmed V and J ends, which lost 5 bases and 3 bases, there was a span of 14 bases. CDR3 sequence reads: CASSPPLGGGNTIYF. As DNA, the CDR3 is TGTGCCAGTAGTCCCCCTTTGGGGGGTGGAAACACCATATATTTT.

This clone is labeled as large. The chain employs TRBV7-9 and TRBJ1-5; D gene uncertain. This CDR3 region has 14 residues. Between the trimmed V and J ends, which lost 1 base and 3 bases, there was a span of 7 bases. Per the germline V gene, CDR1 is SEHNR and CDR2 is FQNEAQ (reference sequence). The CDR3: CASSLDGFNQPQHF. The CDR3 region has the DNA TGTGCCAGCAGCTTAGACGGCTTCAATCAGCCCCAGCATTTT.

The chain has TRBV6-5 and TRBJ2-3; maybe TRBD2 (6 bases). Germline values: CDR1 MNHEY, CDR2 SVGAGI. The ends were cut back, 4 bases at V and 0 bases at J, with 8 bases in the middle. This CDR3 has 14 residues. This CDR3 is CASSLTSSTDTQYF. In DNA form, the CDR3 reads TGTGCCAGCAGTTTGACTAGTAGCACAGATACGCAGTATTTT.

The CDR3 here is CSVSSGVGSYEQYF. The CDR3 nucleotides are TGCAGCGTTTCTTCAGGGGTTGGCTCCTACGAGCAGTACTTC. The chain couples TRBV29-1 to TRBJ2-7; perhaps TRBD1 as D (6 bases). The CDR3 length is 14 residues. The germline gives CDR1 SQVTM, CDR2 ANQGSEA. The V and J ends lost 5 bases and 0 bases respectively, with 14 bases between them.

The CDR3 sequence: CASSAGPTNTEAFF. The DNA for the CDR3 is TGTGCCAGCAGCGCGGGACCGACGAACACTGAAGCTTTCTTT. The chain couples TRBV9 to TRBJ1-1; D is possibly TRBD1 (5 bases). CDR1 is SGDLS, CDR2 YYNGEE, per germline. Trimming shortened V by 3 bases and J by 1 base, and 10 bases separated the two germline ends. This CDR3 spans 14 amino acids.

The sample holds a few counts of this clone. V and J are TRBV10-3 and TRBJ2-2; TRBD1 is a possible D gene (6 bases). The CDR3 has 15 residues. Germline lookup yields CDR1 ENHRY and CDR2 SYGVKD. The V end was cut by 6 bases, the J end by 4 bases, with 15 bases between. The CDR3 region is CAIRQGPEGTGELFF. The DNA for the CDR3 is TGTGCCATCAGACAGGGCCCCGAGGGCACCGGGGAGCTGTTTTTT.

This clone is judged large. The chain employs TRBV5-5 and TRBJ1-2; D possibly corresponds to TRBD1 (6 bases). CDR1 and CDR2 from the germline V gene are SGHKS and YYEKEE (reference sequence). Between the trimmed V and J ends, which lost 6 bases and 8 bases, there was a span of 20 bases. The CDR3 is made up of 14 amino acids. CDR3 protein: CASIKAGALVGYTF. In DNA form, the CDR3 reads TGTGCCAGCATTAAGGCGGGGGCGCTGGTGGGCTACACCTTC.

In this sample, this clone is large. The rearrangement joins TRBV11-2 to TRBJ1-6; TRBD1 aligns across 8 bases. Germline V gene lookup returns CDR1 SGHAT and CDR2 FQNNGV. The CDR3 length is 15 residues. The junction had 4 bases not matched to a gene; V was cut back by 0 bases and J by 9 bases. The CDR3 DNA reads TGTGCCAGCAGCTTAGACAGGGGGCGCATTTCACCCCTCCACTTT. Its protein product is CASSLDRGRISPLHF.

The chain couples TRBV28 to TRBJ2-3; weak D call: TRBD2 (6 bases). V lost 6 bases, J lost 2 bases, and 12 bases lay in between. The CDR3 totals 14 residues. The germline gives CDR1 MDHEN, CDR2 SYDVKM. This CDR3 is CASRRSGNTDTQYF. DNA for the CDR3: TGTGCCAGCAGACGTAGCGGAAACACAGATACGCAGTATTTT. The entire variable domain, with the rest obtained from reference TRBV28 and TRBJ2-3, is as follows: DVKVTQSSRYLVKRTGEKVFLECVQDMDHENMFWYRQDPGLGLRLIYFSYDVKMKEKGDIPEGYSVSREKKERFSLILESASTNQTSMYLCASRRSGNTDTQYFGPGTRLTVL.

This chain joins TRBV24-1 and TRBJ2-5; D might be TRBD2 (5 bases). Trimming took 4 bases from V and 6 from J, leaving 14 bases between them. Germline CDR1 and CDR2: KGHDR and SFDVKD. The CDR3 loop spans 14 amino acids. As DNA, the CDR3 is TGTGCCACCAGTGAAACTAGGGCTGGGCAGACCCAGTACTTC. It translates to CATSETRAGQTQYF.

The CDR3 nucleotides are TGTGCCAGCAGTCTAATGAGGGGGGGAGGAGAGACCCAGTACTTC. Its translation is CASSLMRGGGETQYF. The chain carries TRBV6-5 and TRBJ2-5, with D possibly TRBD2 on 7 matching bases. Germline V lookup: CDR1 MNHEY, CDR2 SVGAGI. The CDR3 sequence is 15 residues long. With 5 bases removed from V and 4 bases from J, the gap between germline ends came to 17 bases.

The J gene is TRBJ2-1, the V gene TRBV7-2; D gene uncertain. The CDR3 length is 15 residues. The germline V gene encodes CDR1 SGHTA and CDR2 FQGNSA. V lost 3 bases, J lost 2 bases, and 11 bases lay in between. The CDR3 region is CASSFGGVTYNEQFF. CDR3 in DNA: TGTGCCAGCAGCTTCGGTGGGGTTACCTACAATGAGCAGTTCTTC.

This clone was recorded a few times. The CDR3 DNA reads as TGTGCCAGCAGTTACGGCACCCACGGAGGGATCAATCAGCCCCAGCATTTT. Protein product: CASSYGTHGGINQPQHF. The chain employs TRBV6-2 or TRBV6-3 and TRBJ1-5; D remains unclear. Germline assignment: CDR1 MNHEY and CDR2 SVGEGT. This CDR3 is built from 17 residues. V lost 2 bases and J lost 3, with 17 bases in between.

The rearrangement joins TRBV6-1 to TRBJ2-7; D remains unclear. Germline V gives CDR1 MNHNS, CDR2 SASEGT. Trimming took 2 bases from V and 5 from J, leaving 4 bases between them. The CDR3 is 11 residues long. The CDR3 sequence: CASSELHEQYF. The CDR3 coding sequence is TGTGCCAGCAGTGAACTCCACGAGCAGTACTTC.

In this sample, this clone turned up a few times. CDR3 sequence (DNA): TGTGCCAGCAGCTTAGGGGTTAGGGGACCAGAGACCCAGTACTTC. As protein: CASSLGVRGPETQYF. The chain employs TRBV7-9 and TRBJ2-5; the D gene could be TRBD1 or TRBD2 (5 bases each). Deletions cut 1 base from V and 4 bases from J, with 13 bases between. The CDR3 is 15 amino acids. Looked up from germline, CDR1 is SEHNR and CDR2 is FQNEAQ (reference sequence). The full variable domain, completed using reference TRBV7-9 and TRBJ2-5, is DTGVSQNPRHKITKRGQNVTFRCDPISEHNRLYWYRQTLGQGPEFLTYFQNEAQLEKSRLLSDRFSAERPKGSFSTLEIQRTEQGDSAMYLCASSLGVRGPETQYFGPGTRLLVL.

The gene calls are TRBV19 and TRBJ2-3; TRBD2 aligns across 8 bases. V lost 9 bases and J lost 4; bases outside the gene matches: 9. This CDR3 is 14 amino acids long. Looked up from germline, CDR1 is LNHDA and CDR2 is SQIVND (reference sequence). The CDR3 sequence is CASQRTSSADTQYF. The CDR3 DNA is TGTGCCAGCCAACGGACTAGCTCGGCAGATACGCAGTATTTT. The whole variable domain, filled in from reference TRBV19 and TRBJ2-3, reads DGGITQSPKYLFRKEGQNVTLSCEQNLNHDAMYWYRQDPGQGLRLIYYSQIVNDFQKGDIAEGYSVSREKKESFPLTVTSAQKNPTAFYLCASQRTSSADTQYFGPGTRLTVL.

The V and J genes are TRBV28 and TRBJ1-4, with a possible D match to TRBD1 (6 bases). This CDR3 is 14 amino acids long. Germline V gene data show CDR1 as MDHEN and CDR2 as SYDVKM. V was trimmed by 7 bases and J by 8 bases, leaving 17 bases between them. CDR3 DNA sequence: TGTGCCAGCACCATAGGGGGTTCTTGGGAAAAACTGTTTTTT. Translated, it gives CASTIGGSWEKLFF. Using reference TRBV28 and TRBJ1-4 for the parts outside the CDR3, the full variable domain is DVKVTQSSRYLVKRTGEKVFLECVQDMDHENMFWYRQDPGLGLRLIYFSYDVKMKEKGDIPEGYSVSREKKERFSLILESASTNQTSMYLCASTIGGSWEKLFFGSGTQLSVL.

The chain recombines TRBV7-9 with TRBJ2-5, with 10 nucleotides matching TRBD2. The CDR3 is 15 residues long. Germline V gene lookup returns CDR1 SEHNR and CDR2 FQNEAQ (reference sequence). With V trimmed by 4 bases and J by 3 bases, 5 bases remained unmatched. CDR3 residues: CASSSASGGEETQYF. Here the CDR3 DNA reads TGTGCCAGCAGCTCGGCTAGCGGGGGTGAAGAGACCCAGTACTTC.

The J gene is TRBJ2-3, the V gene TRBV11-2; weak D call: TRBD1 (7 bases). V shed 5 bases and J shed 2 bases, with 17 bases lying between them. CDR3 size: 16 residues. The germline V gene encodes CDR1 SGHAT and CDR2 FQNNGV. CDR3 sequence reads: CASSPIGGTATDTQYF. CDR3 DNA sequence: TGTGCCAGCAGCCCCATAGGAGGGACAGCCACAGATACGCAGTATTTT.

This sequence joins TRBV19 and TRBJ1-2; weak D call: TRBD1 (6 bases). This CDR3 is 14 amino acids long. V was shortened by 5 bases and J by 2 bases, with 12 bases between the two germline ends. Germline V gives CDR1 LNHDA, CDR2 SQIVND (reference sequence). CDR3 region: CASSLNQGNYGYTF. The CDR3 DNA reads as TGTGCCAGTAGTCTCAATCAGGGGAACTATGGCTACACCTTC.

This clone appeared a few times. At the DNA level, this CDR3 is encoded by other sequences in the same sample as well. The chain joins TRBV5-4 to TRBJ2-1, with TRBD2 identical over 10 bases. V lost 0 bases, J lost 0 bases, and 0 bases stayed unmatched. CDR1 is SGHNT and CDR2 is YYREEE in the germline V gene (reference sequence). The CDR3 contains 16 residues. CDR3 region: CASSLASGGSYNEQFF. The CDR3 DNA follows: TGTGCCAGCAGCTTGGCTAGCGGGGGCTCCTACAATGAGCAGTTCTTC.

This clone has more than one count but fewer than ten. This rearrangement joins TRBV28 to TRBJ1-2; a weak D match, TRBD1 (5 bases). Germline V lookup: CDR1 MDHEN, CDR2 SYDVKM. Trimming removed 5 bases at V and 8 bases at J, with 15 bases between. The CDR3 sequence is 13 residues long. The CDR3 reads CASSRDSHEGYTF. DNA of the CDR3: TGTGCCAGCAGTAGAGACAGCCACGAAGGCTACACCTTC.

This clone was recorded a few times. The chain recombines TRBV5-1 with TRBJ2-7; D call uncertain. The CDR3 length is 14 residues. V was shortened by 6 bases and J by 2 bases, with 15 bases between the two germline ends. CDR1 is SGHRS and CDR2 is YFSETQ in the germline V gene. Here the CDR3 DNA reads TGCGCCAGCAAAAGGCAGGAAGGCCCCTACGAGCAGTACTTC. This translates into CASKRQEGPYEQYF.

The chain has TRBV30 and TRBJ2-3, with unresolved D. CDR3 length: 13 amino acids. Germline V lookup: CDR1 GTSNPN, CDR2 SVGIG (reference sequence). Trimming removed 5 bases at V and 1 base at J, with 10 bases between. CDR3 residues: CAWGWVGTDTQYF. The DNA for the CDR3 is TGTGCCTGGGGCTGGGTAGGCACAGATACGCAGTATTTT. Combining the CDR3 with reference TRBV30 and TRBJ2-3 gives the whole variable domain SQTIHQWPATLVQPVGSPLSLECTVEGTSNPNLYWYRQAAGRGLQLLFYSVGIGQISSEVPQNLSASRPQDRQFILSSKKLLLSDSGFYLCAWGWVGTDTQYFGPGTRLTVL.

The chain is built from TRBV9 and TRBJ2-1; 8 bases agree with TRBD2. V gave up 3 bases and J gave up 7 bases; unmatched junction bases: 9. CDR3 length: 15 residues. Germline lookup yields CDR1 SGDLS and CDR2 YYNGEE. The CDR3 sequence is CASSDSGLVRNEQFF. The DNA for the CDR3 is TGTGCCAGCAGCGACTCGGGACTAGTACGTAATGAGCAGTTCTTC. The full variable domain, completed using reference TRBV9 and TRBJ2-1, is DSGVTQTPKHLITATGQRVTLRCSPRSGDLSVYWYQQSLDQGLQFLIQYYNGEERAKGNILERFSAQQFPDLHSELNLSSLELGDSALYFCASSDSGLVRNEQFFGPGTRLTVL.

This chain links TRBV7-8 with TRBJ1-2; TRBD1 matches 7 bases. CDR3 size: 17 residues. Germline lookup yields CDR1 SGHVS and CDR2 FQNEAQ. Trimming at V came to 2 bases and at J to 1 base, leaving 10 bases not matched to a gene. CDR3 protein: CASSLRGPVPDNYGYTF. CDR3 DNA sequence: TGTGCCAGCAGCTTAAGGGGGCCAGTACCAGATAACTATGGCTACACCTTC.

The gene calls are TRBV5-1 and TRBJ2-5; maybe TRBD2 (5 bases). The CDR3 has 14 residues. Germline V CDR1 and CDR2: SGHRS, YFSETQ. V gave up 3 bases and J gave up 5 bases, with 14 bases separating them. CDR3 residues: CASSWASLGETQYF. CDR3 bases: TGCGCCAGCAGCTGGGCTAGCCTGGGGGAGACCCAGTACTTC.

The chain uses TRBV5-1 and TRBJ1-2, with 7 positions matching TRBD1. The CDR3 consists of 15 residues. Trimming at V came to 4 bases and at J to 4 bases, leaving 10 bases not matched to a gene. Germline loops: CDR1 SGHRS, CDR2 YFSETQ. The CDR3 DNA reads as TGCGCCAGCAGCGAACAAGCGACAGGGAGCTATGGCTACACCTTC. This encodes CASSEQATGSYGYTF.

This clone was seen a few times. The rearrangement uses TRBV7-3 and TRBJ2-3; 10 positions agree with TRBD2. The CDR3 consists of 16 residues. The junction had 10 bases not matched to a gene; V was cut back by 8 bases and J by 2 bases. CDR1 is SGHTA, CDR2 FQGTGA, per germline. Here the CDR3 reads CASSPVGTSATDTQYF. In DNA, the CDR3 is TGTGCCAGCTCGCCGGTGGGGACTAGCGCCACAGATACGCAGTATTTT.

The rearrangement uses TRBV4-3 and TRBJ1-6; 9 bases fit TRBD1. This CDR3 contains 17 residues. The germline V gene has CDR1 LGHNA and CDR2 YSLEER. With V trimmed by 0 bases and J by 4 bases, 4 bases remained unmatched. DNA for the CDR3: TGCGCCAGCAGCCAAGAGGTGACAGGGGGATATAATTCACCCCTCCACTTT. Protein product: CASSQEVTGGYNSPLHF.